What follows are 15 T cell receptor beta chains derived from one specimen sequenced in a study of blood T cells in healthy people across ages. Sample-barcoded 5' priming and a J-beta primer mix drove a second PCR of about 6 to 12 cycles. TCRdb ran MiXCR on the 5' RACE reads and lists one entry per CDR3 protein. The sample lists 1.8 million or so distinct CDR3 sequences; more than 35% were seen once. The sequencing input was blood. These receptors originate from a human donor in good health.

As to this clonotype: The junction departs from germline at one end; a sequencing error may be responsible. The chain has TRBV7-2 and TRBJ2-1; possibly TRBD1 for D (5 bases). CDR1 is SGHTA and CDR2 is FQGNSA in the germline V gene. This CDR3 has 13 amino acids. This CDR3 reads CAGSLQEKNEQFF. The DNA of the CDR3 is TGTGCCGGCAGCTTACAGGAAAAGAATGAGCAGTTCTTC.

The chain employs TRBV20-1 and TRBJ1-4, with a weak D call TRBD1 (5 bases). The CDR3 is made up of 15 amino acids. Germline values: CDR1 DFQATT, CDR2 SNEGSKA (reference sequence). V was clipped by 0 bases and J by 10 bases, with 18 bases between them. CDR3 in amino acids: CSAREDRFGEGKLFF. Written as DNA, the CDR3 is TGCAGTGCTAGAGAAGACAGATTCGGGGAGGGAAAACTGTTTTTT.

DNA for the CDR3: TGTGCCACCAGTGACGGGGCGAATGGCTACACCTTC. This codes for CATSDGANGYTF. This rearrangement joins TRBV24-1 to TRBJ1-2, with D perhaps TRBD1 (5 bases). The germline gives CDR1 KGHDR, CDR2 SFDVKD. The CDR3 is 12 amino acids. V gave up 4 bases and J gave up 6 bases, with 8 bases separating them.

The chain combines TRBV7-6 with TRBJ1-6; D remains unclear. The V and J ends lost 1 base and 1 base respectively, with 11 bases between them. Germline V gene lookup returns CDR1 SGHVS and CDR2 FNYEAQ. The CDR3 extends over 17 amino acids. CDR3: CASSLVGQESYNSPLHF. DNA of the CDR3: TGTGCCAGCAGCTTAGTAGGGCAGGAATCCTATAATTCACCCCTCCACTTT.

The chain couples TRBV10-3 to TRBJ1-4, with unresolved D. This CDR3 comprises 16 residues. CDR1 is ENHRY and CDR2 is SYGVKD in the germline V gene. The V and J ends lost 3 bases and 1 base respectively, with 12 bases between them. This CDR3 reads CAISEGPAETNEKLFF. For the CDR3, the DNA is TGTGCCATCAGTGAAGGCCCAGCAGAAACTAATGAAAAACTGTTTTTT.

V gene TRBV7-8 combines with J gene TRBJ1-2; 7 bases line up with TRBD1. This CDR3 has 17 residues. Germline V gene lookup returns CDR1 SGHVS and CDR2 FQNEAQ. The V segment lost 2 bases and the J segment 7 bases; nucleotides outside the gene matches: 16. This CDR3 is CASSLSPQQGSKGGYTF. In DNA form, the CDR3 reads TGTGCCAGCAGCTTATCCCCTCAACAGGGGTCGAAGGGTGGCTACACCTTC. The full variable domain, in which reference TRBV7-8 and TRBJ1-2 provide the parts outside the CDR3, is GAGVSQSPRYKVAKRGQDVALRCDPISGHVSLFWYQQALGQGPEFLTYFQNEAQLDKSGLPSDRFFAERPEGSVSTLKIQRTQQEDSAVYLCASSLSPQQGSKGGYTFGSGTRLTVV.

This CDR3 is CASSSWDSGGNTEAFF. The CDR3 coding sequence is TGTGCCAGCAGTTCTTGGGACAGCGGCGGGAACACTGAAGCTTTCTTT. J is TRBJ1-1 and V is TRBV6-2 or TRBV6-3, with 7 bases lining up with TRBD1. Germline V gene lookup returns CDR1 MNHEY and CDR2 SVGEGT. With 4 bases clipped from V and 1 base from J, the junction kept 9 bases outside the gene matches. The CDR3 sequence is 16 residues long.

This rearrangement joins TRBV5-5 to TRBJ2-5; D might be TRBD1 or TRBD2, each matching 5 bases. The V gene's germline CDR1 is SGHKS and CDR2 YYEKEE (reference sequence). This CDR3 is 14 amino acids long. V was shortened by 4 bases and J by 5 bases, with 15 bases between the two germline ends. The CDR3 reads CASSGETVCETQYF. DNA of the CDR3: TGTGCCAGCAGCGGGGAGACAGTTTGTGAGACCCAGTACTTC.

The genes are TRBV11-2 and TRBJ2-1; D uncertain. Trimming pared 0 bases from V and 8 bases from J, leaving 11 bases between. Germline V gene data show CDR1 as SGHAT and CDR2 as FQNNGV. The CDR3 runs 14 residues. CDR3 amino acids: CASSLDLQKDEQFF. DNA of the CDR3: TGTGCCAGCAGCTTAGATCTACAGAAGGATGAGCAGTTCTTC.

The chain couples TRBV9 to TRBJ1-2; TRBD1 matches at 7 bases. There are 17 residues in the CDR3. V dropped 0 bases and J dropped 6; count of bases not matched to a gene: 14. Per the germline V gene, CDR1 is SGDLS and CDR2 is YYNGEE. CDR3: CASSVAPTQTGTDGYTF. The CDR3 nucleotides read TGTGCCAGCAGCGTAGCCCCCACCCAGACAGGGACGGATGGCTACACCTTC.

There are a few counts of this clonotype. CDR3 nucleotide sequence: TGCAGCGTTCAGACAGGGGATATTCAGCCCCAGCATTTT. Encoded protein: CSVQTGDIQPQHF. The chain links TRBV29-1 to TRBJ1-5; 8 nucleotides match TRBD1. Germline-derived CDR1 and CDR2 are SQVTM and ANQGSEA. Trimming cost V 5 bases and J 6 bases; bases outside gene matches: 6. The CDR3 covers 13 residues.

A few counts support this clonotype. The chain is built from TRBV29-1 and TRBJ2-5; D is possibly TRBD1 or TRBD2 (5 bases each). Trimming removed 2 bases from V and 5 bases from J, with 12 bases in between. There are 13 residues in the CDR3. The germline V gene has CDR1 SQVTM and CDR2 ANQGSEA. This chain's CDR3 is CSVEPGPGETQYF. The CDR3 nucleotides are TGCAGCGTTGAACCGGGGCCGGGGGAGACCCAGTACTTC. The whole variable domain, filled in from reference TRBV29-1 and TRBJ2-5, reads SAVISQKPSRDICQRGTSLTIQCQVDSQVTMMFWYRQQPGQSLTLIATANQGSEATYESGFVIDKFPISRPNLTFSTLTVSNMSPEDSSIYLCSVEPGPGETQYFGPGTRLLVL.

This clonotype was observed a few times. Sequence at one end of the junction differs from germline and may be a read error. V gene TRBV4-3 combines with J gene TRBJ2-7, with 8 bases fitting TRBD2. Germline V CDR1 and CDR2: LGHNA, YSLEER. The CDR3 sequence is 17 residues long. DNA of the CDR3: TGCGCCGGCAGCCAAGATGGGCCTAGCGGGTTCTCCTACGAGCAGTACTTC. It codes for CAGSQDGPSGFSYEQYF.

The table lists this clonotype with a few counts. The rearrangement uses TRBV5-6 and TRBJ1-2; TRBD1 matches at 11 bases. Germline V gives CDR1 SGHDT, CDR2 YYEEEE. The V segment lost 5 bases and the J segment 6 bases; nucleotides outside the gene matches: 9. This CDR3 region has 15 residues. Here the CDR3 reads CASSSDRGRLHGYTF. The CDR3 coding sequence is TGTGCCAGCAGTTCGGACAGGGGGCGATTACATGGCTACACCTTC.

The genes are TRBV11-1 and TRBJ2-7; perhaps TRBD1 as D (7 bases). Trimming pared 3 bases from V and 0 bases from J, leaving 12 bases between. There are 15 residues in the CDR3. The germline gives CDR1 SGHAT, CDR2 FQDESV (reference sequence). As DNA, the CDR3 is TGTGCCAGCAGCTTCAACAGGGGAGGCTCCTACGAGCAGTACTTC. Protein sequence: CASSFNRGGSYEQYF.